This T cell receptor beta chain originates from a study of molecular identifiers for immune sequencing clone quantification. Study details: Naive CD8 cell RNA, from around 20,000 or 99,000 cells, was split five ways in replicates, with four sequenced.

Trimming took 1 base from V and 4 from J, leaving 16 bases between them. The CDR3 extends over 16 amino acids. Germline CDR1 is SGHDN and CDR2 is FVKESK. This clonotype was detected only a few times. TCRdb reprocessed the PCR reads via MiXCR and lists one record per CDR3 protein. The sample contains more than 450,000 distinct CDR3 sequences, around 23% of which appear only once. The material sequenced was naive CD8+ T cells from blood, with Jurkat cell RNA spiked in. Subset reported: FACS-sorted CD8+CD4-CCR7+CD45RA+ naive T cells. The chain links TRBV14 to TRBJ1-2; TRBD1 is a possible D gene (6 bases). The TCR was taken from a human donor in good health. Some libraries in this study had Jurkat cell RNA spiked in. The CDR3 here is CASSQGSGGYFYGYTF. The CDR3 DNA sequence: TGTGCCAGCAGCCAAGGCTCCGGGGGCTATTTCTATGGCTACACCTTC.